Listed below are T cell receptor beta chains from one sample, sequenced in a study of T cells after yellow fever vaccination. Using its own MiXCR run on the 5' RACE reads, TCRdb lists one record per CDR3 protein. The data show around 330,000 distinct CDR3 sequences, approximately 3.9% seen once. The source was PBMCs, collected on the day of the yellow fever booster vaccination. Receptors were obtained from a man between 18 and 29 years old who received the YFV17D yellow fever vaccine. Each CDR3 is given with its conserved first and last residue. A D gene is named only where the DNA matches it firmly. A row's size may be missing; if present it is once, few, many or a size class.

length: 16; D: NA; V: TRBV5-4; J: TRBJ2-5; size: many; DNA: TGTGCCAGCAGCTTGGATGGGGGCCGGAGCATGAGAACCCAGTACTTC; CDR3: CASSLDGGRSMRTQYF
length: 10; D: NA; V: TRBV12-3/TRBV12-4; J: TRBJ2-2; size: many; DNA: TGTGCCAGCTTTTCCGGGGAGCTGTTTTTT; CDR3: CASFSGELFF
length: 15; D: NA; V: TRBV13; J: TRBJ1-6; size: many; DNA: TGTGCCAGCAGAACGGGAAGCTCCTATAATTCACCCCTCCACTTT; CDR3: CASRTGSSYNSPLHF
length: 14; D: NA; V: TRBV5-1; J: TRBJ2-3; size: many; DNA: TGCGCCAGCAGCTTGGGGGGTTCAACCGATACGCAGTATTTT; CDR3: CASSLGGSTDTQYF
length: 15; D: NA; V: TRBV7-9; J: TRBJ1-5; size: many; DNA: TGTGCCAGCAGCTTAGTTGGGACTAAAGGGGAGCCCCAGCATTTT; CDR3: CASSLVGTKGEPQHF
length: 14; D: NA; V: TRBV5-6; J: TRBJ1-2; size: few; DNA: TGTGCCAGCACTCCGGGATCCCAGGTGGTCGGCTACACCTTC; CDR3: CASTPGSQVVGYTF
length: 16; D: NA; V: TRBV7-3; J: TRBJ2-2; size: few; DNA: TGTGCCAGCAGCTTATTCGGGTCCGCGAACACCGGGGAGCTGTTTTTT; CDR3: CASSLFGSANTGELFF
length: 14; D: TRBD1; V: TRBV12-3/TRBV12-4; J: TRBJ2-2; size: many; DNA: TGTGCCAGCAGTTTCGTAGGGGGCGCCGGGGAGCTGTTTTTT; CDR3: CASSFVGGAGELFF
length: 14; D: TRBD1; V: TRBV29-1; J: TRBJ1-5; size: many; DNA: TGCAGCGTAAGACAGGGAGGGGGCAATCAGCCCCAGCATTTT; CDR3: CSVRQGGGNQPQHF
length: 15; D: NA; V: TRBV7-2; J: TRBJ1-1; size: few; DNA: TGTGCCAGCAGCTTAGAGGCGGGGAAGAACACTGAAGCTTTCTTT; CDR3: CASSLEAGKNTEAFF
length: 13; D: NA; V: TRBV7-2; J: TRBJ2-1; size: many; DNA: TGTGCCAGCACCCCATCCAGCTCCGGTGAGCAGTTCTTC; CDR3: CASTPSSSGEQFF
length: 13; D: NA; V: TRBV6-5; J: TRBJ2-4; size: few; DNA: TGTGCCAGCAGCTGGACAGGGAGGGGACTTCAGTACTTC; CDR3: CASSWTGRGLQYF
length: 15; D: NA; V: TRBV7-6; J: TRBJ1-2; size: NA; DNA: TGTGCCAGCAGCTCCCAGCCGGGACAAAACTATGGCTACACCTTC; CDR3: CASSSQPGQNYGYTF
length: 13; D: TRBD1; V: TRBV6-5; J: TRBJ1-2; size: NA; DNA: TGTGCCAGCGCCGGGACAGGGGGCTTTGGCTACACCTTC; CDR3: CASAGTGGFGYTF
length: 16; D: NA; V: TRBV10-3; J: TRBJ2-2; size: many; DNA: TGTGCCATCAGTCCTCGACTATCCCCGAACACCGGGGAGCTGTTTTTT; CDR3: CAISPRLSPNTGELFF
length: 13; D: NA; V: TRBV27; J: TRBJ2-3; size: many; DNA: TGTGCCAGCAGTTTTTCGAGGGCAGATACGCAGTATTTT; CDR3: CASSFSRADTQYF
length: 16; D: TRBD2; V: TRBV6-5; J: TRBJ2-5; size: NA; DNA: TGTGCCAGCAGTTCCGTCCAGCGGGGGGACGGGGGGGCCCAGTACTTC; CDR3: CASSSVQRGDGGAQYF
length: 15; D: NA; V: TRBV11-2; J: TRBJ1-5; size: NA; DNA: TGTGCCAGCAGCTTGGGGGTTTCGGTTGATCAGCCCCAGCATTTT; CDR3: CASSLGVSVDQPQHF
length: 13; D: NA; V: TRBV6-2/TRBV6-3; J: TRBJ1-2; size: few; DNA: TGTGCCAGCAGTTCCGGGGCCTCGGCTGGCTACACCTTC; CDR3: CASSSGASAGYTF
length: 13; D: TRBD2; V: TRBV10-2; J: TRBJ2-7; size: many; DNA: TGCGCCAGCCTGCGGGGGGGGTTCTACGAGCAGTACTTC; CDR3: CASLRGGFYEQYF
length: 17; D: TRBD2; V: TRBV7-3; J: TRBJ2-3; size: few; DNA: TGTGCCAGCAGCCCCGGACTAGCGGGGGGGGTCACAGATACGCAGTATTTT; CDR3: CASSPGLAGGVTDTQYF
length: 15; D: NA; V: TRBV20-1; J: TRBJ2-2; size: many; DNA: TGCAGTGCTAGAGATATGCTCAGGGTCACCGGGGAGCTGTTTTTT; CDR3: CSARDMLRVTGELFF
length: 14; D: NA; V: TRBV9; J: TRBJ2-2; size: NA; DNA: TGTGCCAGCAGCTTGGCACCGAACACCGGGGAGCTGTTTTTT; CDR3: CASSLAPNTGELFF
length: 14; D: NA; V: TRBV5-1; J: TRBJ1-2; size: NA; DNA: TGCGCCAGCAGCTTTTCGGCTGCTAACTATGGCTACACCTTC; CDR3: CASSFSAANYGYTF
length: 16; D: NA; V: TRBV20-1; J: TRBJ2-1; size: many; DNA: TGCAGTGCACGCAGACCCGACCAGAGCTCCTACAATGAGCAGTTCTTC; CDR3: CSARRPDQSSYNEQFF
length: 17; D: TRBD1; V: TRBV15; J: TRBJ2-1; size: few; DNA: TGTGCCACCAGCAGAAGCTCGGGACAGGGGCTCTACAATGAGCAGTTCTTC; CDR3: CATSRSSGQGLYNEQFF
length: 15; D: TRBD2; V: TRBV18; J: TRBJ2-1; size: few; DNA: TGTGCCAGCTCACCCTTTAGCGGGGTTGTTGATGAGCAGTTCTTC; CDR3: CASSPFSGVVDEQFF
length: 12; D: NA; V: TRBV7-2; J: TRBJ2-2; size: many; DNA: TGTGCCAGCAGCTTCCGGTGGGGGGAGCTGTTTTTT; CDR3: CASSFRWGELFF
length: 12; D: NA; V: TRBV12-3/TRBV12-4; J: TRBJ2-3; size: few; DNA: TGTGCCAGCAGTTTCTATATTGATACGCAGTATTTT; CDR3: CASSFYIDTQYF
length: 14; D: NA; V: TRBV5-1; J: TRBJ1-4; size: NA; DNA: TGCGCCAGCAGCCCAGGGGAATCTAATGAAAAACTGTTTTTT; CDR3: CASSPGESNEKLFF
length: 16; D: TRBD2; V: TRBV9; J: TRBJ2-2; size: NA; DNA: TGTGCCAGCAGCGCCCAAGGGCTAGCGGGCACCGGGGAGCTGTTTTTT; CDR3: CASSAQGLAGTGELFF
length: 11; D: NA; V: TRBV18; J: TRBJ2-1; size: many; DNA: TGTGCCAGCTCACTCGGGCCTCCGGGGTTCTTC; CDR3: CASSLGPPGFF
length: 17; D: NA; V: TRBV7-9; J: TRBJ1-1; size: few; DNA: TGTGCCAGCAGCGACCCCGGGGGTTTGGGGGGGAACACTGAAGCTTTCTTT; CDR3: CASSDPGGLGGNTEAFF